Below, one TCR beta chain is given with its context. Antigen: not known. This sample is drawn from a study of T cell responses to AZD1222 COVID-19 vaccine. Here immunoSEQ multiplex PCR was the method, and the copy in TCRdb shows in-frame clones only, minus some. The sample lists about 110,000 clones, 86% seen once, with 3.3% in the top ten. CDR3 length: 14 residues. The germline gives CDR1 MNHEY, CDR2 SVGAGI. The J segment lost 9 bases and the V segment lost 6 bases, leaving 8 bases of the junction unmatched. Notes on the study in general: Clonal diversity may have been underestimated in mostly white British donors.

The sequence derives from an adult in good health. This material consisted of peripheral blood, taken on day 0 of AZD1222 vaccination. This chain connects TRBV6-5 to TRBJ1-6, with 7 bases matching TRBD1. CDR3 loop: CASSVKGGVSPLHF. The CDR3 bases are TGTGCCAGCAGCGTAAAAGGGGGCGTTTCACCCCTCCACTTT.